What follows is one T cell receptor beta chain and its context. The target of this receptor is not known. There are no base qualities to consult, and no much larger clone falls within one base. This sample's time point label indicates: cycle 2 day 1 (C2D1) of nivolumab. Relapse after autologous stem cell transplantation had occurred in all trial patients, and cohorts A, B and C were distinguished by prior brentuximab vedotin exposure. The trial cohort was composed of about 54 patients with relapsed/refractory classical Hodgkin lymphoma, for whom complete response, partial response or progressive disease was recorded as best overall response. In the multi-cohort phase II CheckMate 205 trial, trial patients received single-agent nivolumab. An independent review committee assessed best overall response by applying the 2007 International Working Group response criteria. Trial PBMCs were collected immediately before nivolumab initiation (C1D1) and during therapy at cycle 2 day 1 and cycle 4 day 1. After peripheral blood was drawn into 8 mL Vacutainer Cell Preparation Tubes, PBMCs were isolated by centrifugation and then cryopreserved.

Clipping removes 6 bases from V and 2 bases from J, with 10 as the unmatched junction base count. Looking up the germline V gene yields CDR1 SNHLY and CDR2 FYNNEI. The CDR3 covers 17 residues, taking in both the cysteine and the phenylalanine. Solely the CDR3 DNA is kept, with 51 bases framed from the first base. This sample is part of a study of PD-1 blockade in classical Hodgkin lymphoma (dated by TCRdb to 2018 to 2020). In the study overall: Nivolumab dosing was 3 mg/kg intravenously every 2 weeks, continuing until either disease progression or unacceptable toxicity. The study used TCR beta sequencing and CyTOF to define a peripheral blood immune signature of response to PD-1 blockade in classical Hodgkin lymphoma.

The study at large found these results: The study was restricted to a single clinical trial cohort, and the causes of repertoire differences, possibly disease activity or prior therapy, were left undefined. Among trial patients, those achieving complete response had baseline diversity similar to that of newly diagnosed patients, while diversity was significantly lower in partial responders and progressors. Lower diversity was observed in patients in whom nivolumab was started less than 1 year after ASCT, and these patients were excluded from later analyses so that confounding by immune reconstitution would be avoided. CD4+ but not CD8+ TCR diversity rose significantly by C4D1 (p=0.0027 vs p=0.16), most apparent in complete responders (p=0.02). Baseline TCR diversity was reported as lower in newly diagnosed patients than in healthy donors, and lower still in relapsed/refractory patients.

Genomic DNA was extracted with the Qiagen DNeasy kit from unsorted PBMCs and from negatively selected CD4+ and CD8+ fractions. TCR beta CDR3 regions were subjected to amplification by immunoSEQ multiplex PCR with primers that anneal to V and J segments. Amplification bias was minimized using a synthetic immune receptor repertoire, and residual bias was removed computationally after sequencing. The authors processed their data as follows. Repertoire diversity was quantified as the Shannon entropy index using custom Python scripts. Unsorted, CD4+ and CD8+ repertoires were examined separately, except in combined analyses, for which CD4+ and CD8+ sequences were merged in silico. A clone counted as expanded when the clone's frequency after treatment rose at least 2-fold relative to C1D1, and clones undetected at baseline were given a pseudocount of 0.5. Singleton clones were defined as clones with 0 or 1 copy at C1D1, and non-singleton clones were defined as clones with 2 or more copies. Clones expanded in unsorted samples were assigned a CD4+, CD8+ or unknown annotation through matching of protein sequences in sorted samples from the same patient. Wilcoxon tests on paired samples were used to test changes in diversity from C1D1 to C4D1. TCRdb obtained this table from immuneACCESS and retained in-frame rearrangements with V and J assigned. These tables miss some clones; where compared with another copy, unresolved V genes account for less than half of the shortfall, and the remainder is unexplained. That table is the source of V, J and clone size, and D and trimming were worked out from the DNA. The sample table records around 99,000 clones; roughly four fifths of these occur just once. The ten largest clones capture roughly 16% of the sample.

The sequence was obtained from a human donor with classical Hodgkin lymphoma. This material consisted of peripheral blood mononuclear cells (PBMCs), taken before the second cycle of nivolumab. This chain joins TRBV2 to TRBJ2-2; the junction holds 9 bases that match TRBD1. In nucleotide form, the sequence is TGTGCCAGCAGCCAAGCTCTGGACAGGGGTAACACCGGGGAGCTGTTTTTT. This codes for CASSQALDRGNTGELFF.